One and the same sample provided the 15 T cell receptor beta chains below, sequenced in a study of patients and donors after allogeneic stem cell transplantation. TCRdb re-derived calls from the RT-PCR reads in MiXCR, one entry per CDR3 protein. The sample records 390,000 or so distinct CDR3 sequences, about a sixth being singletons. The sample was blood, either unsorted or a sorted T cell fraction (not recorded which). These receptors came from a human donor who was either an allogeneic HSCT recipient or a stem cell or donor lymphocyte infusion donor (not recorded which). It is not recorded whose cells these are; they may come from a transplant donor.

This clonotype has at least ten counts. The chain uses TRBV7-8 and TRBJ1-2; no definite D call. Germline-derived CDR1 and CDR2 are SGHVS and FQNEAQ. The CDR3 has 17 residues. V was trimmed by 1 base and J by 1 base, leaving 16 bases between them. The CDR3 region has the DNA TGTGCCAGCAGCTTAGATGAGATTGTCTCCGTTAACTATGGCTACACCTTC. Translating gives CASSLDEIVSVNYGYTF.

The J gene is TRBJ2-7, the V gene TRBV2, with D hard to call. V lost 10 bases, J lost 3 bases, and 25 bases lay in between. The length of the CDR3 is 16 residues. Germline loops: CDR1 SNHLY, CDR2 FYNNEI. The CDR3 loop is CANIRGRQTRLYEQYF. The CDR3 DNA is TGTGCCAACATTCGAGGTCGGCAGACCCGACTCTACGAGCAGTACTTC.

This clonotype was counted at least ten times. V is TRBV29-1 and J is TRBJ2-7; 8 bases line up with TRBD1. Germline CDR1 reads SQVTM; CDR2 reads ANQGSEA. V trimming: 4 bases; J trimming: 4 bases; junction bases outside the gene matches: 6. CDR3 length: 13 residues. This CDR3 reads CSVVGQGFYEQYF. In nucleotides, the CDR3 is TGCAGCGTTGTAGGACAGGGCTTTTACGAGCAGTACTTC.

This sequence joins TRBV11-1 and TRBJ1-5; 8 bases agree with TRBD1. Germline V gene lookup returns CDR1 SGHAT and CDR2 FQDESV (reference sequence). The CDR3 runs 19 residues. V gave up 1 base and J gave up 2 bases; unmatched junction bases: 13. CDR3 DNA sequence: TGTGCCAGCAGCTTAGTGCGGGGTGCAGGGGGCGCAGGCAATCAGCCCCAGCATTTT. Translated: CASSLVRGAGGAGNQPQHF.

This chain links TRBV7-3 with TRBJ2-2, with D unclear. CDR3 length: 16 residues. Germline V gene data show CDR1 as SGHTA and CDR2 as FQGTGA. Trimming took 0 bases from V and 1 from J, leaving 9 bases between them. CDR3 DNA: TGTGCCAGCAGCTTAACCCCCCAGCGGAACACCGGGGAGCTGTTTTTT. Translation: CASSLTPQRNTGELFF.

This clonotype was recorded many times. V and J are TRBV2 and TRBJ2-3; D remains unclear. The CDR3 is made up of 15 amino acids. V was shortened by 3 bases and J by 2 bases, with 12 bases between the two germline ends. The germline CDR1 and CDR2 sequences are SNHLY and FYNNEI. CDR3 DNA: TGTGCCAGCAGTGATACCCAGGTCTACACAGATACGCAGTATTTT. This sequence encodes CASSDTQVYTDTQYF.

This clonotype was observed a few times. The gene calls are TRBV7-9 and TRBJ1-2, with TRBD1 as a possible D gene (5 bases). V dropped 5 bases and J dropped 8 bases, with 15 bases sitting between them. The germline V gene has CDR1 SEHNR and CDR2 FQNEAQ (reference sequence). The CDR3 has 13 residues. CDR3 loop: CASSGEGIRGYTF. CDR3 nucleotide sequence: TGTGCCAGCAGCGGCGAGGGGATCCGGGGCTACACCTTC.

This clonotype has more than one count but fewer than ten. The chain has TRBV5-1 and TRBJ2-3; D is perhaps TRBD2 (6 bases). V gave up 0 bases and J gave up 5 bases, with 10 bases separating them. This CDR3 is 14 amino acids long. CDR1 SGHRS and CDR2 YFSETQ come from the germline V gene. The CDR3 nucleotides read TGCGCCAGCAGCTTGGAGTCGCGGGGAGATACGCAGTATTTT. Translated, it gives CASSLESRGDTQYF. Full variable domain (outside the CDR3, taken from reference TRBV5-1 and TRBJ2-3): KAGVTQTPRYLIKTRGQQVTLSCSPISGHRSVSWYQQTPGQGLQFLFEYFSETQRNKGNFPGRFSGRQFSNSRSEMNVSTLELGDSALYLCASSLESRGDTQYFGPGTRLTVL.

The chain has TRBV5-1 and TRBJ1-1; 10 positions agree with TRBD1. The trim removed 2 bases at V and 1 base at J, leaving 8 bases unmatched. CDR1 and CDR2 from the germline V gene are SGHRS and YFSETQ. The CDR3 covers 17 residues. The CDR3 DNA is TGCGCCAGCAGCTTTAGGGACAGGGGCATGTGGAACACTGAAGCTTTCTTT. Translating it yields CASSFRDRGMWNTEAFF.

This clonotype appeared a few times. V and J are TRBV21-1 and TRBJ1-5; the table calls TRBD1, which could not be checked here. TRBV21-1 is a pseudogene. The CDR3 sequence is 16 residues long. CDR3 protein: CASSKRSPGRNQPQHF. The CDR3 region has the DNA TGTGCCAGCAGCAAAAGGTCTCCGGGACGCAATCAGCCCCAGCATTTT.

This clonotype has a handful of counts. V and J are TRBV6-1 and TRBJ2-5; no firm D call. The CDR3 spans 14 residues. Germline CDR1 is MNHNS and CDR2 is SASEGT. V lost 7 bases and J lost 4, with 16 bases in between. The CDR3 sequence: CASTGKRATETQYF. The DNA of the CDR3 is TGTGCCAGCACCGGCAAAAGGGCGACAGAGACCCAGTACTTC.

This clonotype was detected many times. V is TRBV12-3 or TRBV12-4 and J is TRBJ1-1; D unclear. The length of the CDR3 is 15 residues. The ends were cut back, 5 bases at V and 5 bases at J, with 18 bases in the middle. The CDR3 region is CASSPRPRRDTEAFF. The CDR3 nucleotides read TGTGCCAGCAGTCCCCGGCCGAGGCGAGATACTGAAGCTTTCTTT.

This clonotype was recorded many times. The chain has TRBV16 and TRBJ1-5; 8 nucleotides agree with TRBD1. CDR3 size: 15 residues. In germline, CDR1 is KGHSY, CDR2 FQNENV. V lost 4 bases, J lost 7 bases, and 9 bases stayed unmatched. CDR3 sequence: CASSLTGQGRQPQHF. DNA of the CDR3: TGTGCCAGCAGCCTTACCGGACAGGGTCGACAGCCCCAGCATTTT.

V gene TRBV27 combines with J gene TRBJ2-5, with D possibly TRBD2 on 6 matching bases. Per the germline V gene, CDR1 is MNHEY and CDR2 is SMNVEV (reference sequence). CDR3 length: 13 residues. Trimming took off 6 bases at V and 7 bases at J, with 15 bases between the two ends. The DNA for the CDR3 is TGTGCCAGCAGGGGACTGGGGACGGTGACCCAGTACTTC. It is translated as CASRGLGTVTQYF.

This clonotype occurred once. The V and J genes are TRBV9 and TRBJ2-2; 7 positions match TRBD2. Germline V CDR1 and CDR2: SGDLS, YYNGEE. V lost 4 bases to trimming and J lost 2 bases; unmatched junction nucleotides: 8. The CDR3 is 16 amino acids. The CDR3 nucleotides read TGTGCCAGCAGCAAGGCCGGGACTATAAACACCGGGGAGCTGTTTTTT. It yields the protein CASSKAGTINTGELFF.